This note documents a single TCR beta chain sequence. What antigen it recognizes has not been identified. No qualities accompany the bases; no much larger clone lies one base away. This sample is drawn from a study of blood T cell repertoires in COVID-19 (TCRdb year 2020). Notes on the research overall: The collaborator samples originated in the United States, Italy and Spain and spanned the acute and convalescent phases of COVID-19. The material from the prospective study consisted of cDNA or gDNA derived from T cells, B-cell-depleted T cells, or PBMCs. The dataset comprised deeply sampled blood TCRbeta repertoires from subjects exposed to, actively infected with, or recovered from COVID-19. A freely available public database, intended as a resource for researchers studying the immune response to SARS-CoV-2, is where the repertoires were released. Samples were obtained from the ongoing ImmuneRACE study (first 160 participants) and from 1,254 subjects provided by 6 global collaborators. Nearly every sample came with metadata listing a de-identified subject ID, COVID-19 status, age in years and sex. Where available, HLA class I and class II types were taken from metadata supplied by the sample provider and were not determined by assay-based typing.

From the cysteine up to the phenylalanine, the CDR3 has a length of 15 residues. The only DNA kept is the CDR3, 45 bases in frame from the first base. Reading the germline V gene gives CDR1 WSHSY and CDR2 SAAADI. Trimming removed 3 bases from V and 7 bases from J; the gene matches leave 5 bases unexplained. TCRbeta CDR3 regions were amplified from genomic DNA by means of the immunoSEQ Assay, a bias-controlled multiplex PCR. Processing in the source paper ran as follows. Within the assay, amplification of reference gene primers was used to estimate how many nucleated cells each sample contained. Sequence reads were collapsed and filtered to measure the absolute abundance of every unique TCRbeta CDR3 rearrangement. Productive Simpson clonality was computed per sample as the square root of Simpson's diversity index over productive rearrangements. TCRdb re-hosts the immuneACCESS table, in-frame sequences only. Its copies lack some clones; in the studies checked, an unresolved V gene accounts for under half of them, and the cause for the rest is not known. D and trimming come from the DNA, and the V and J calls and clone size come from that table. In this sample the table shows approximately 61,000 clones, around four fifths of which occur a single time. Roughly 5.5% of the sample is in the top ten clones.

Points the paper makes about the study in general: How much clinical and demographic metadata was included differed by source and by participant, and the metadata was provided uncurated.

The collaborating institutions used their own protocols to collect whole blood in K2EDTA tubes. For TCRbeta analysis, collaborator samples were shipped as frozen whole blood, as isolated PBMCs, or as DNA extracted from either sample type. The TCR sequence derives from a man in his 70s with acute or convalescent COVID-19. The specimen sequenced was peripheral blood. The rearranged chain carries TRBV10-2 and TRBJ1-6; 8 nucleotides in the junction match TRBD1. The encoded CDR3 is CASSDRGRWNSPLHF. The nucleotide sequence reads TGCGCCAGCAGTGACAGGGGGCGGTGGAATTCACCCCTCCACTTT.